The 23 T cell receptor beta chains below were found in one sample sequenced in a study of cytomegalovirus exposure and HLA in healthy donors listed by TCRdb under 2017. The protocol used for the library was the immunoSEQ multiplex PCR assay. A mixture of 60 forward primers for TCR Vbeta segments and 13 reverse primers for TCR Jbeta segments was used in the multiplex PCR. TCRdb provides this immuneACCESS table in a form limited to in-frame rearrangements. Some clones are lacking; in checked studies, under half of them reflect an unresolved V gene, and why the rest are absent is not known. This sample holds 35,000 to 45,000 clones; approximately 80% were observed only once. The ten top clones hold about a tenth of the sample. The material sequenced was PBMCs. The receptors shown here come from a middle-aged woman in good health and CMV-seronegative.

The V call is TRBV2, the J call TRBJ1-4; 11 positions match TRBD1. V gave up 8 bases and J gave up 2 bases; unmatched junction bases: 10. There are 17 residues in the CDR3. From germline, CDR1 is SNHLY and CDR2 FYNNEI. The CDR3 sequence is CASGKGTGGGTNEKLFF. The CDR3 region has the DNA TGTGCCAGCGGAAAAGGGACAGGGGGAGGTACTAATGAAAAACTGTTTTTT.

The chain links TRBV2 to TRBJ1-1; TRBD1 might be the D (5 bases). The CDR3 has 16 amino acids. Germline CDR1 reads SNHLY; CDR2 reads FYNNEI. Trimming pared 6 bases from V and 13 bases from J, leaving 30 bases between. CDR3: CASRSLEHRTLDRGFF. The CDR3 nucleotides read TGTGCCAGCAGATCCTTAGAGCACCGGACGCTGGATAGGGGTTTCTTT.

The chain joins TRBV5-1 to TRBJ1-2; no reliable D call. Between the trimmed V and J ends, which lost 0 bases and 3 bases, there was a span of 6 bases. This CDR3 has 13 residues. Germline V gene sequence: CDR1 SGHRS, CDR2 YFSETQ. The CDR3 spells CASSLVTDYGYTF. CDR3 coding DNA: TGCGCCAGCAGCTTGGTAACAGACTATGGCTACACCTTC.

This chain joins TRBV5-6 and TRBJ1-4, with D perhaps TRBD1 (5 bases). Per the germline V gene, CDR1 is SGHDT and CDR2 is YYEEEE. The CDR3 runs to 14 residues. The ends were cut back, 4 bases at V and 8 bases at J, with 15 bases in the middle. The CDR3 loop reads CASSMSGVGEKLFF. The CDR3 DNA reads TGTGCCAGCAGCATGTCGGGGGTTGGAGAAAAACTGTTTTTT.

The chain has TRBV19 and TRBJ2-2; D is unresolved. V was shortened by 5 bases and J by 8 bases, with 9 bases between the two germline ends. Germline CDR1 LNHDA, CDR2 SQIVND (reference sequence). The length of the CDR3 is 12 residues. CDR3 residues: CASSPQVGELFF. CDR3 DNA sequence: TGTGCCAGTAGTCCCCAGGTGGGGGAGCTGTTTTTT.

This chain joins TRBV5-5 and TRBJ1-2; a weak D match, TRBD1 (6 bases). The V and J ends lost 5 bases and 8 bases respectively, with 19 bases between them. There are 14 residues in the CDR3. Germline loops: CDR1 SGHKS, CDR2 YYEKEE (reference sequence). This CDR3 is CASSPQRGREGYTF. Here the CDR3 DNA reads TGTGCCAGCAGTCCCCAGCGGGGGCGTGAGGGCTACACCTTC.

The V gene is TRBV6-6, the J gene TRBJ2-1; the D is unclear. The V gene's germline CDR1 is MNHNY and CDR2 SVGAGI (reference sequence). Trimming took off 6 bases at V and 5 bases at J, with 8 bases between the two ends. This CDR3 has 12 amino acids. CDR3 residues: CASRTSNNEQFF. CDR3 in DNA: TGTGCCAGCAGAACAAGTAACAATGAGCAGTTCTTC.

In regard to this clone: A junction end diverges from the germline sequence, so it may reflect a read error. The J gene is TRBJ2-3, the V gene TRBV2, with TRBD1 as a possible D gene (5 bases). CDR3 length equals 15 residues. CDR1 is SNHLY, CDR2 FYNNEI, per germline. CDR3 in amino acids: CASSEAQGPHRISPF. CDR3 in DNA: TGTGCCAGCAGTGAAGCGCAGGGTCCTCACAGGATAAGCCCGTTT.

This clone was detected once. The chain combines TRBV5-1 with TRBJ1-4; a possible D gene is TRBD1 (5 bases). Trimming pared 4 bases from V and 3 bases from J, leaving 13 bases between. Germline values: CDR1 SGHRS, CDR2 YFSETQ. This CDR3 is built from 15 residues. CDR3 sequence (DNA): TGCGCCAGCAGCCATTTTCAGGGTCCTAATGAAAAACTGTTTTTT. Its translation: CASSHFQGPNEKLFF.

The J gene is TRBJ2-1, the V gene TRBV4-3; TRBD2 matches at 8 bases. CDR1 is LGHNA, CDR2 YSLEER, per germline. Losses at the gene ends were 4 bases for V and 4 bases for J; bases not matched to a gene: 9. CDR3 length equals 16 residues. CDR3 protein: CASSPWRGDSYNEQFF. CDR3 bases: TGCGCCAGCAGCCCTTGGCGGGGGGATTCATACAATGAGCAGTTCTTC.

CDR3 amino acids: CASSLGTSTDTQYF. The CDR3 DNA follows: TGTGCCAGCAGCTTAGGGACTAGCACAGATACGCAGTATTTT. The chain has TRBV7-2 and TRBJ2-3; possibly TRBD2 for D (5 bases). The germline V and J ends were trimmed by 1 base and 0 bases, with 5 bases remaining between them. This CDR3 contains 14 residues. Per germline, CDR1 SGHTA and CDR2 FQGNSA.

Only a few counts were recorded for this clone. This chain connects TRBV28 to TRBJ1-2; tentatively, D is TRBD1 (5 bases). CDR1 is MDHEN and CDR2 is SYDVKM in the germline V gene. This CDR3 spans 13 amino acids. Trimming pared 4 bases from V and 8 bases from J, leaving 14 bases between. CDR3 amino acids: CASSSPDRRGYTF. The CDR3 region has the DNA TGTGCCAGCAGTTCCCCCGACAGACGGGGCTACACCTTC.

This clone appeared once. This sequence joins TRBV4-1 and TRBJ2-3; D remains unclear. There are 13 residues in the CDR3. The germline V gene has CDR1 MGHRA and CDR2 YSYEKL. Trimming pared 1 base from V and 4 bases from J, leaving 6 bases between. For the CDR3, the DNA is TGCGCCAGCAGCCAAGGCGTAGCAGATACGCAGTATTTT. This sequence encodes CASSQGVADTQYF.

CDR3 sequence: CASSQARGYEQYF. CDR3 coding DNA: TGCGCCAGCAGCCAAGCCAGGGGCTACGAGCAGTACTTC. The rearrangement joins TRBV4-1 to TRBJ2-7, with D perhaps matching TRBD1 (6 bases). V was pared by 1 base and J by 3 bases, with 7 bases between. CDR3 size: 13 residues. Germline CDR1 reads MGHRA; CDR2 reads YSYEKL.

The chain employs TRBV5-1 and TRBJ2-3; weak D call: TRBD1 (6 bases). CDR1 and CDR2 from the germline V gene are SGHRS and YFSETQ. Trimming took 2 bases from V and 1 from J, leaving 14 bases between them. The CDR3 has 16 residues. CDR3 sequence reads: CASSLQGGGRTDTQYF. CDR3 sequence (DNA): TGCGCCAGCAGCTTACAGGGTGGGGGCCGCACAGATACGCAGTATTTT.

This sequence joins TRBV5-1 and TRBJ2-3, with 9 bases lining up with TRBD1. This CDR3 spans 14 amino acids. Per germline, CDR1 SGHRS and CDR2 YFSETQ. J gave up 6 bases and V 2 bases, and 4 bases lay outside the gene matches. CDR3 sequence: CASSLGTGTDTQYF. The CDR3 nucleotides read TGCGCCAGCAGCTTAGGGACAGGGACGGATACGCAGTATTTT.

The rearrangement uses TRBV7-3 and TRBJ2-1; TRBD1 is a possible D gene (5 bases). V lost 5 bases, J lost 2 bases, and 13 bases lay in between. The CDR3 is 15 residues long. Per the germline V gene, CDR1 is SGHTA and CDR2 is FQGTGA. The CDR3, as DNA: TGTGCCAGCAGCCCAACCAGGGCGACCTACAATGAGCAGTTCTTC. Its protein product is CASSPTRATYNEQFF.

The rearrangement links TRBV29-1 to TRBJ2-2, with TRBD2 matching 9 bases. The CDR3 is made up of 13 amino acids. The ends lost 6 bases at V and 3 bases at J; junction bases unmatched: 2. Germline loops: CDR1 SQVTM, CDR2 ANQGSEA. The CDR3 bases are TGCAGCGTGACTAGCGGCTACACCGGGGAGCTGTTTTTT. Its translation is CSVTSGYTGELFF.

J is TRBJ1-1 and V is TRBV9, with 7 bases identical to TRBD1. J gave up 1 base and V 2 bases, and 2 bases lay outside the gene matches. CDR1 is SGDLS and CDR2 is YYNGEE in the germline V gene. The CDR3 spans 14 residues. This CDR3 reads CASSVTGANTEAFF. The CDR3 coding sequence is TGTGCCAGCAGCGTTACAGGGGCGAACACTGAAGCTTTCTTT. The complete variable domain, with remaining parts taken from reference TRBV9 and TRBJ1-1, reads DSGVTQTPKHLITATGQRVTLRCSPRSGDLSVYWYQQSLDQGLQFLIQYYNGEERAKGNILERFSAQQFPDLHSELNLSSLELGDSALYFCASSVTGANTEAFFGQGTRLTVV.

The chain combines TRBV5-1 with TRBJ1-5; 9 bases fit TRBD1. The CDR3 sequence is 14 residues long. Looked up from germline, CDR1 is SGHRS and CDR2 is YFSETQ. V gave up 2 bases and J gave up 5 bases; unmatched junction bases: 2. CDR3 coding DNA: TGCGCCAGCAGCTTTACAGGGGGCGATCAGCCCCAGCATTTT. Translated: CASSFTGGDQPQHF.

This rearrangement joins TRBV25-1 to TRBJ1-1; D might be TRBD1 (6 bases). With 1 base removed from V and 5 bases from J, the gap between germline ends came to 14 bases. The CDR3 is 15 residues long. Germline CDR1 reads MGHDK; CDR2 reads SYGVNS. Here the CDR3 reads CASSELEQGGTEAFF. The CDR3 bases are TGTGCCAGCAGTGAATTGGAACAGGGTGGGACTGAAGCTTTCTTT. Full variable domain (missing parts from reference TRBV25-1 and TRBJ1-1): EADIYQTPRYLVIGTGKKITLECSQTMGHDKMYWYQQDPGMELHLIHYSYGVNSTEKGDLSSESTVSRIRTEHFPLTLESARPSHTSQYLCASSELEQGGTEAFFGQGTRLTVV.

Here the CDR3 DNA reads TGTGCCAGCTCACTCAGGACAGGGGGCACTGGGGCCAACGTCCTGACTTTC. It codes for CASSLRTGGTGANVLTF. The J gene is TRBJ2-6, the V gene TRBV18, with 11 bases aligning to TRBD1. In germline, CDR1 is KGHSH, CDR2 LQKENI. The CDR3 length is 17 residues. With V trimmed by 4 bases and J by 2 bases, 4 bases remained unmatched.

The V and J genes are TRBV9 and TRBJ2-3, with TRBD2 identical over 8 bases. Germline CDR1 and CDR2: SGDLS and YYNGEE. CDR3 length equals 14 residues. J gave up 4 bases and V 0 bases, and 1 base lay outside the gene matches. CDR3 sequence (DNA): TGTGCCAGCAGCGTAGCGGGGGGGCCAGATACGCAGTATTTT. Protein product: CASSVAGGPDTQYF.